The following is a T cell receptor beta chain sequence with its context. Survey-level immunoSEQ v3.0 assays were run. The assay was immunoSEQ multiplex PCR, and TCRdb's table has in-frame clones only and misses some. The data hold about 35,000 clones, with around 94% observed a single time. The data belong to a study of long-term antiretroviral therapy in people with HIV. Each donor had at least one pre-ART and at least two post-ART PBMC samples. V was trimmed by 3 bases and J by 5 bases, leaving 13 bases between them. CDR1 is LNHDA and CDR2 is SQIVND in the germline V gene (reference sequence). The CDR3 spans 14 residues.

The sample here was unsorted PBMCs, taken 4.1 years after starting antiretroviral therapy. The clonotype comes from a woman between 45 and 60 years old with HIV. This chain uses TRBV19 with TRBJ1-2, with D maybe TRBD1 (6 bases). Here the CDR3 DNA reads TGTGCCAGTAGTATCAGGGGCAGAGAATATGGCTACACCTTC. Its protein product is CASSIRGREYGYTF. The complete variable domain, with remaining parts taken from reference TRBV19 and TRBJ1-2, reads DGGITQSPKYLFRKEGQNVTLSCEQNLNHDAMYWYRQDPGQGLRLIYYSQIVNDFQKGDIAEGYSVSREKKESFPLTVTSAQKNPTAFYLCASSIRGREYGYTFGSGTRLTVV.